This T cell receptor beta chain was sequenced during a study of beta chain features in type 1 diabetes. Study results and caveats: When cDNA is sequenced, cells with high TCR expression could be over-represented. Type 1 diabetes patients showed fewer insertions and more deletions at VDJ junctions.

Since all of the isolated RNA was reverse transcribed, expressed TCRB transcripts were what got sequenced. The table came from immunoSEQ multiplex PCR; TCRdb's copy has only in-frame clones and leaves some out. This table holds hundreds of thousands of clones, roughly 16% found once. Only a few counts were recorded for this clone. Its cognate antigen is unknown. This TCR was recovered from a woman between 18 and 30 years old in good health. Sequencing used naive CD4+ T cells from blood.

CDR3 in amino acids: CASSVVPVGRDTQYF. The DNA of the CDR3 is TGTGCCAGCAGCGTAGTGCCGGTCGGGAGGGATACGCAGTATTTT. The chain employs TRBV9 and TRBJ2-3, with 7 bases fitting TRBD2. Germline CDR1 SGDLS, CDR2 YYNGEE. CDR3 size: 15 residues. V gave up 0 bases and J gave up 6 bases; unmatched junction bases: 7.